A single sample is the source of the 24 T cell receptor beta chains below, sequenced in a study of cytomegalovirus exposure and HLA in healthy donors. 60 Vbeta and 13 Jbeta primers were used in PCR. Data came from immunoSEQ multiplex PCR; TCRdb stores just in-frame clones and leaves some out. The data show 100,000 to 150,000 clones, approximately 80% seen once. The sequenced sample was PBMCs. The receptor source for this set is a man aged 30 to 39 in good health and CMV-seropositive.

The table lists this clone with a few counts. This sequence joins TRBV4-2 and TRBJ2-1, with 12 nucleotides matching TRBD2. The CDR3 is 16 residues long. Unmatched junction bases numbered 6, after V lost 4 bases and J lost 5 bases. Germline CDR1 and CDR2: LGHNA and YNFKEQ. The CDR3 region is CASSPTTSGGNNEQFF. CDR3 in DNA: TGTGCCAGCAGCCCTACGACTAGCGGGGGTAACAATGAGCAGTTCTTC.

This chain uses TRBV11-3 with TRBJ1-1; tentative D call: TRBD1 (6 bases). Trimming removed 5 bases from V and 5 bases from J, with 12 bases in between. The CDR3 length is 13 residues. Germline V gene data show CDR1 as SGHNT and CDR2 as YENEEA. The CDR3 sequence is CASSLGAMTEAFF. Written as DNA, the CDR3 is TGTGCCAGCAGCCTGGGGGCTATGACTGAAGCTTTCTTT.

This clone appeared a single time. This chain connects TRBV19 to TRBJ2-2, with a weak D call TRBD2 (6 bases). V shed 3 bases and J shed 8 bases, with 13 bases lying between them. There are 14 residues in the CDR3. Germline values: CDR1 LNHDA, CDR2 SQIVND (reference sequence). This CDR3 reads CASSMAGLLGELFF. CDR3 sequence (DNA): TGTGCCAGTAGTATGGCGGGATTACTAGGGGAGCTGTTTTTT.

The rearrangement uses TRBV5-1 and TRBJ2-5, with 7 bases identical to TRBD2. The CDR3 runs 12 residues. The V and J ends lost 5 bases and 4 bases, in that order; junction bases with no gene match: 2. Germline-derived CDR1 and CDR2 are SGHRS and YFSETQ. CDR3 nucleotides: TGCGCCAGCAGGGGGGAGGGAGAGACCCAGTACTTC. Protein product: CASRGEGETQYF.

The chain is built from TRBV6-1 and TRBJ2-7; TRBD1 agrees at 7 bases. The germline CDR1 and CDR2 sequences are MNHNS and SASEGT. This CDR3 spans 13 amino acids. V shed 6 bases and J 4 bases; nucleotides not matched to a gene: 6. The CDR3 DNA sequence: TGTGCCAGCAGGCAAGGGGGCTTGTACGAGCAGTACTTC. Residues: CASRQGGLYEQYF.

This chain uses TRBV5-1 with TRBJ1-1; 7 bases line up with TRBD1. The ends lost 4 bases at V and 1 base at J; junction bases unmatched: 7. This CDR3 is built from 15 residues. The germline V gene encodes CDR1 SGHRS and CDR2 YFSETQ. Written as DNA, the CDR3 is TGCGCCAGCAGCACCGGACAGGCTCAGAACACTGAAGCTTTCTTT. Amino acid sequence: CASSTGQAQNTEAFF.

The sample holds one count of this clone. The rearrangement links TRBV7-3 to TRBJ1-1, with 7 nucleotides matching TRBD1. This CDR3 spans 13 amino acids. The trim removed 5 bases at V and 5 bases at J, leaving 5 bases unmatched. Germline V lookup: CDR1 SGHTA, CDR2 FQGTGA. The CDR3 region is CASSPQGGTEAFF. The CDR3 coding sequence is TGTGCCAGCAGCCCGCAGGGGGGAACTGAAGCTTTCTTT.

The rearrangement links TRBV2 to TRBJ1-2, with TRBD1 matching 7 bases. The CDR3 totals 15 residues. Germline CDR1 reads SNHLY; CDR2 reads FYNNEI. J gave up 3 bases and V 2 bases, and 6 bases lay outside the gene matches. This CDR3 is CASSERGLRDYGYTF. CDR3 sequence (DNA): TGTGCCAGCAGTGAAAGGGGGCTTCGGGACTATGGCTACACCTTC.

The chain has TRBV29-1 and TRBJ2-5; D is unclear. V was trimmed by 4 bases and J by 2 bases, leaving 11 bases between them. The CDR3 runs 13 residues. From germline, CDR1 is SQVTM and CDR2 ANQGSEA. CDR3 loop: CSVVQPTQETQYF. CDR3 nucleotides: TGCAGCGTTGTACAGCCTACGCAAGAGACCCAGTACTTC.

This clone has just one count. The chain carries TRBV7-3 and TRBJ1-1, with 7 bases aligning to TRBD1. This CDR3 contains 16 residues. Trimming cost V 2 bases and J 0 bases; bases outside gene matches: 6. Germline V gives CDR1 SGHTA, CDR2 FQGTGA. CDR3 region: CASSLVGGTVNTEAFF. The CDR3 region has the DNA TGTGCCAGCAGCTTAGTAGGGGGGACAGTGAACACTGAAGCTTTCTTT. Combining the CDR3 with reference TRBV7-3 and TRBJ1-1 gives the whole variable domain GAGVSQTPSNKVTEKGKYVELRCDPISGHTALYWYRQSLGQGPEFLIYFQGTGAADDSGLPNDRFFAVRPEGSVSTLKIQRTERGDSAVYLCASSLVGGTVNTEAFFGQGTRLTVV.

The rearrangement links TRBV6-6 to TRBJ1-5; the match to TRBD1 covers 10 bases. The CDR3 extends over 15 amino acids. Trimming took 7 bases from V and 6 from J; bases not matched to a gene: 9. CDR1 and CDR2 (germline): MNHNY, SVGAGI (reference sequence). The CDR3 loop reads CASIPRDRGPQPQHF. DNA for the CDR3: TGTGCCAGCATTCCCCGGGACAGGGGCCCTCAGCCCCAGCATTTT.

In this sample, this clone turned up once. As DNA, the CDR3 is TGCGCCAGCAGCTTGGGTTCCGGGACAGGCGCAGGTGGCTACACCTTC. Translated: CASSLGSGTGAGGYTF. The rearrangement uses TRBV5-1 and TRBJ1-2, with TRBD1 matching 8 bases. V lost 0 bases to trimming and J lost 7 bases; unmatched junction nucleotides: 11. CDR1 and CDR2 from the germline V gene are SGHRS and YFSETQ. The CDR3 totals 16 residues.

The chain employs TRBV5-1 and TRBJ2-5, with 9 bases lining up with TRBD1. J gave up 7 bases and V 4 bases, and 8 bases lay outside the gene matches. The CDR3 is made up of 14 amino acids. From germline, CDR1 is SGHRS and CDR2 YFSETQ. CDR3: CASSAGQGVGTQYF. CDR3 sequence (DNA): TGCGCCAGCAGCGCGGGACAGGGTGTAGGGACCCAGTACTTC.

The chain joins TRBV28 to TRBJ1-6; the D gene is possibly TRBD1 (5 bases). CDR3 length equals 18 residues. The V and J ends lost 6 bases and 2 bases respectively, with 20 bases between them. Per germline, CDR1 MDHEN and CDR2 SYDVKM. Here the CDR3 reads CASSIPGLLPPYNSPLHF. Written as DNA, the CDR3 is TGTGCCAGCAGCATCCCGGGACTCCTGCCTCCCTATAATTCACCCCTCCACTTT.

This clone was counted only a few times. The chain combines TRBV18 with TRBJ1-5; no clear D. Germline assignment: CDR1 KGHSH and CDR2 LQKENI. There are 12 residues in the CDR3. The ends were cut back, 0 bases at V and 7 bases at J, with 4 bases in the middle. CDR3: CASSPPGQPQHF. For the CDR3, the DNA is TGTGCCAGCTCACCACCGGGCCAGCCCCAGCATTTT.

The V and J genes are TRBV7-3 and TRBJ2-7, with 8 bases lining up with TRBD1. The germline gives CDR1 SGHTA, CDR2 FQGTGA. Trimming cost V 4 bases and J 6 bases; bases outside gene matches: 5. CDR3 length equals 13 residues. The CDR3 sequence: CASSSWTGSEQYF. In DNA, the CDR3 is TGTGCCAGCAGCTCGTGGACAGGGTCCGAGCAGTACTTC.

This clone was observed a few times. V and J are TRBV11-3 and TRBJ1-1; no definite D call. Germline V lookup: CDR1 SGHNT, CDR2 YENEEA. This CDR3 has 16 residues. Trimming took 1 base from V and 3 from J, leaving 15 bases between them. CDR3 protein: CASSLGMVEGDTEAFF. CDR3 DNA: TGTGCCAGCAGCTTAGGGATGGTGGAGGGAGACACTGAAGCTTTCTTT.

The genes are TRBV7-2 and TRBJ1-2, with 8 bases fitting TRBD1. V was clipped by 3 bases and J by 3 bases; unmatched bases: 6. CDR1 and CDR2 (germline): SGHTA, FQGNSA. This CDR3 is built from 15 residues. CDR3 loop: CASSFPDRGDYGYTF. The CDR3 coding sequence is TGTGCCAGCAGCTTCCCAGACAGGGGAGACTATGGCTACACCTTC.

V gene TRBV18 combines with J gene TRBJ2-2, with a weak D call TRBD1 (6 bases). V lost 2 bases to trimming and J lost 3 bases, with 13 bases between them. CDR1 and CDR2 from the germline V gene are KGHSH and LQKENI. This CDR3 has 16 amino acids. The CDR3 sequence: CASSPRTDVDTGELFF. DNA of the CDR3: TGTGCCAGCTCACCAAGGACAGACGTGGACACCGGGGAGCTGTTTTTT.

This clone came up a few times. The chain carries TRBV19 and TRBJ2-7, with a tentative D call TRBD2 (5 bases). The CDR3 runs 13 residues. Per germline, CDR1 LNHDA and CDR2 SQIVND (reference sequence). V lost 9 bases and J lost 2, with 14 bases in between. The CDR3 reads CASSSTGTYEQYF. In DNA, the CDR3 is TGTGCCAGCAGTTCGACGGGAACCTACGAGCAGTACTTC. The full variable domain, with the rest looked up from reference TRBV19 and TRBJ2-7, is DGGITQSPKYLFRKEGQNVTLSCEQNLNHDAMYWYRQDPGQGLRLIYYSQIVNDFQKGDIAEGYSVSREKKESFPLTVTSAQKNPTAFYLCASSSTGTYEQYFGPGTRLTVT.

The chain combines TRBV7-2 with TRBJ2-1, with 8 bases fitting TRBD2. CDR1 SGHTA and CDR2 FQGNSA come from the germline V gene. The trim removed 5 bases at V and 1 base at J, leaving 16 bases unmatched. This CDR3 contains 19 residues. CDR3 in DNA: TGTGCCAGCAGCCCGGACCTAGCGGGTTACGGAACTTCCTACAATGAGCAGTTCTTC. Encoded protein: CASSPDLAGYGTSYNEQFF.

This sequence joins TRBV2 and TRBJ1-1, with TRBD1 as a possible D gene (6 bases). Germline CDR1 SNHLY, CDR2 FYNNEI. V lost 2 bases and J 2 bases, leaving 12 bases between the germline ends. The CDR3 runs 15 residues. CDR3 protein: CASSEPGQPNTEAFF. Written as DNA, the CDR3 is TGTGCCAGCAGTGAACCCGGACAGCCTAACACTGAAGCTTTCTTT.

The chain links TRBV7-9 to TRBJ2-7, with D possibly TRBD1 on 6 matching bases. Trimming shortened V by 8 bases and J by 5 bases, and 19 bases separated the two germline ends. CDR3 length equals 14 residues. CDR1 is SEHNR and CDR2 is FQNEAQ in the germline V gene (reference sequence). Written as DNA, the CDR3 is TGTGCCAGCGGAAAGGCTAGGGGGTCAGACGAGCAGTACTTC. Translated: CASGKARGSDEQYF.

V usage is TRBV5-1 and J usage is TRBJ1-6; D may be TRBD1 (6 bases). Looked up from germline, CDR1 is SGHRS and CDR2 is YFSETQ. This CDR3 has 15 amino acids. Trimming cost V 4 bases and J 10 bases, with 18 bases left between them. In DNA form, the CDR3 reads TGCGCCAGCAGCCAGGGTATGGGGGCGGACTCACCCCTCCACTTT. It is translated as CASSQGMGADSPLHF.